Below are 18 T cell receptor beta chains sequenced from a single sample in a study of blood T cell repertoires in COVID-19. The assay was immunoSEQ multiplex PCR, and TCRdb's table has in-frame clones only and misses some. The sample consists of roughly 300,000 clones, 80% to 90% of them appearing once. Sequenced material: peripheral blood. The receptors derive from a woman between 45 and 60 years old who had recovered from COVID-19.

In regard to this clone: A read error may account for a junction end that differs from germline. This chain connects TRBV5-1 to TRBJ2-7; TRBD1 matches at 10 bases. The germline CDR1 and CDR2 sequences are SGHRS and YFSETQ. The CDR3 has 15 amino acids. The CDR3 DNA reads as TGCGCCAGCAGCTTGCAGACAGGGGGCGACGAGGACTGGCACTTC. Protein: CASSLQTGGDEDWHF. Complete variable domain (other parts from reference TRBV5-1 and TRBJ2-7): KAGVTQTPRYLIKTRGQQVTLSCSPISGHRSVSWYQQTPGQGLQFLFEYFSETQRNKGNFPGRFSGRQFSNSRSEMNVSTLELGDSALYLCASSLQTGGDEDWHFGPGTRLTVT.

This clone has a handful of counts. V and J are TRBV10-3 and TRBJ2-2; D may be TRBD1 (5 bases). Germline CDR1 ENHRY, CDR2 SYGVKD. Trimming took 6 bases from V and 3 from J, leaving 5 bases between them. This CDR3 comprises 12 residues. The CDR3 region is CAIRGHTGELFF. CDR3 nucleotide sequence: TGTGCCATCAGGGGGCACACCGGGGAGCTGTTTTTT.

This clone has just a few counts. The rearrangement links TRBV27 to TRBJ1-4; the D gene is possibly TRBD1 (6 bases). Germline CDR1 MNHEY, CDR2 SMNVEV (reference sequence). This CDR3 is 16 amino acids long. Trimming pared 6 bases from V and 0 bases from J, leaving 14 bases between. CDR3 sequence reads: CASRTGHYATNEKLFF. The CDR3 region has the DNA TGTGCCAGCAGGACGGGACACTATGCAACTAATGAAAAACTGTTTTTT.

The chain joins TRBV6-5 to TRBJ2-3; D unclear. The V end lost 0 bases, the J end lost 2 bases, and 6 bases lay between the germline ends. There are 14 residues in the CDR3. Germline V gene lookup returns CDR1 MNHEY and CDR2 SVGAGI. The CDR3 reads CASSYSGNTDTQYF. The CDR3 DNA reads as TGTGCCAGCAGTTACTCGGGCAACACAGATACGCAGTATTTT.

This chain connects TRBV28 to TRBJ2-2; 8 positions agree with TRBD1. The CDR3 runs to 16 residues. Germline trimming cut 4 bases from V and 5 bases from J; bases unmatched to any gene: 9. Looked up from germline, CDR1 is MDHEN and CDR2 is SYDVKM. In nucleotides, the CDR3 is TGTGCCAGCAGTTCGCCGTGGACAGGGCGGACCGGGGAGCTGTTTTTT. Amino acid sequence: CASSSPWTGRTGELFF.

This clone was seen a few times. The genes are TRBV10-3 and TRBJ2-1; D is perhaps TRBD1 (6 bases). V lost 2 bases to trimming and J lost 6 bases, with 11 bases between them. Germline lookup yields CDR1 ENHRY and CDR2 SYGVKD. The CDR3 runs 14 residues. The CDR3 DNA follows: TGTGCCATCAGTGAGCAGGGGTCGACCAATGAGCAGTTCTTC. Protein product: CAISEQGSTNEQFF.

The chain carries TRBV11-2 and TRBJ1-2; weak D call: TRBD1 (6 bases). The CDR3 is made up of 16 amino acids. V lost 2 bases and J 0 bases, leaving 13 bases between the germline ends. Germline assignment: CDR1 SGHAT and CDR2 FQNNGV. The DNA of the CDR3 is TGTGCCAGCAGCTTATCGGGGGGGGCGTCTAACTATGGCTACACCTTC. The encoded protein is CASSLSGGASNYGYTF.

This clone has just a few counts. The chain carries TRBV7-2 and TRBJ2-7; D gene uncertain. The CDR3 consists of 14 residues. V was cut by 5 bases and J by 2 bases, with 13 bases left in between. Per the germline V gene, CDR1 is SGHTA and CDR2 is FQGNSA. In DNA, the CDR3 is TGTGCCAGCAGCCCTAGACCCGGAACCTACGAGCAGTACTTC. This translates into CASSPRPGTYEQYF. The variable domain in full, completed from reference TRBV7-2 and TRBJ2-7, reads GAGVSQSPSNKVTEKGKDVELRCDPISGHTALYWYRQSLGQGLEFLIYFQGNSAPDKSGLPSDRFSAERTGGSVSTLTIQRTQQEDSAVYLCASSPRPGTYEQYFGPGTRLTVT.

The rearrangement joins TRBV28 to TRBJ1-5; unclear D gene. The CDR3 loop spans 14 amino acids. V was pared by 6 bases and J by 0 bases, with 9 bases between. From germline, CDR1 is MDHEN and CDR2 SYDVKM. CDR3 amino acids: CASRGEISNQPQHF. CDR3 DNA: TGTGCCAGCAGGGGAGAGATTAGCAATCAGCCCCAGCATTTT.

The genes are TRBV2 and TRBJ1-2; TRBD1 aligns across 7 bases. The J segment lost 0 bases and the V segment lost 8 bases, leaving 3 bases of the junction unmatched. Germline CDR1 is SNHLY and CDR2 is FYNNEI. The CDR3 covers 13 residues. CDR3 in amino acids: CASGGTANYGYTF. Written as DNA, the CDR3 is TGTGCCAGCGGCGGGACAGCTAACTATGGCTACACCTTC.

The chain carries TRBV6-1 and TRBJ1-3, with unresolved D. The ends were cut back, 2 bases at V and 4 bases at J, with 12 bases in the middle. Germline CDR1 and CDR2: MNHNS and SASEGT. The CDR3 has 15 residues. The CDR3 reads CASSETNTYGNTIYF. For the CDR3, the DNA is TGTGCCAGCAGTGAAACCAATACCTACGGAAACACCATATATTTT.

This CDR3 is CASSRGLAGIYNEQFF. The CDR3 bases are TGTGCCAGCAGCCGAGGACTAGCGGGGATCTACAATGAGCAGTTCTTC. This chain links TRBV3-1 (or the pseudogene TRBV3-2) with TRBJ2-1; 12 nucleotides match TRBD2. The CDR3 covers 16 residues. Germline CDR1 is LGHDT and CDR2 is YNNKEL (reference sequence). V gave up 4 bases and J gave up 3 bases; unmatched junction bases: 4.

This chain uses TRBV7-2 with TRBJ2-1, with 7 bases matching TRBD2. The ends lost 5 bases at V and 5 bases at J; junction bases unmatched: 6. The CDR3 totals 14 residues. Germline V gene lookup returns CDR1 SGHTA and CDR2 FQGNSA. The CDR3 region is CASSLTSTDNEQFF. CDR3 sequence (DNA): TGTGCCAGCAGCCTGACTAGCACAGACAATGAGCAGTTCTTC.

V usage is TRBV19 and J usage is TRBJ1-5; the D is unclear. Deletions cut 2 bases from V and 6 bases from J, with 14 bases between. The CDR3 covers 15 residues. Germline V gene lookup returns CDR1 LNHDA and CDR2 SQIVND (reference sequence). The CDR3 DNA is TGTGCCAGTAGTATAAGTGATTTGCCAGGTCAGCCCCAGCATTTT. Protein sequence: CASSISDLPGQPQHF.

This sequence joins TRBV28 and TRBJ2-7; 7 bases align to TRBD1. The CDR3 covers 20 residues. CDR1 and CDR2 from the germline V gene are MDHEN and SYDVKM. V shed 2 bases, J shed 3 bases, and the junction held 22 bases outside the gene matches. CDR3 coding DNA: TGTGCCAGCAGTTTAATCTCTTCTGTCTTCGGACAGGAAAGATACTACGAGCAGTACTTC. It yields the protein CASSLISSVFGQERYYEQYF. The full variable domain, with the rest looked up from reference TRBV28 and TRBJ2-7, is DVKVTQSSRYLVKRTGEKVFLECVQDMDHENMFWYRQDPGLGLRLIYFSYDVKMKEKGDIPEGYSVSREKKERFSLILESASTNQTSMYLCASSLISSVFGQERYYEQYFGPGTRLTVT.

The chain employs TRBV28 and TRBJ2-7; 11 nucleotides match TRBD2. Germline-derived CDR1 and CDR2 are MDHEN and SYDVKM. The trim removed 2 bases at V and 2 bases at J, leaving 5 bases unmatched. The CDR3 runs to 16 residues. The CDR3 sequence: CASSLRTSGFPYEQYF. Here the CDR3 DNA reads TGTGCCAGCAGTTTACGGACTAGCGGGTTTCCCTACGAGCAGTACTTC.

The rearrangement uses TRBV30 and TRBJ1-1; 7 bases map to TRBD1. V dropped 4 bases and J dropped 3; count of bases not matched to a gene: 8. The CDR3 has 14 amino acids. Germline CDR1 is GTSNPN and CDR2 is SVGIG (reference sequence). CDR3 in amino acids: CAWTTGVGYTEAFF. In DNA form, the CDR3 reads TGTGCCTGGACAACAGGGGTAGGATACACTGAAGCTTTCTTT.

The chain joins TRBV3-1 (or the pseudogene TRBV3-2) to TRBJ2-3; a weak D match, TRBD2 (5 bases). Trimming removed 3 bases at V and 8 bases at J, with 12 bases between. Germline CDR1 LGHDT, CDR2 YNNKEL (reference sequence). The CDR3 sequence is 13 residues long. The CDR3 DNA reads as TGTGCCAGCAGCCACCAGGACGGAGGTACGCAGTATTTT. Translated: CASSHQDGGTQYF.